These 29 T cell receptor beta chains share one sample of origin, sequenced in a study of T cell responses to AZD1222 COVID-19 vaccine. The data were produced by immunoSEQ multiplex PCR, yet TCRdb's version contains in-frame clones alone and is incomplete. The sample contains about 150,000 clones, about nine tenths of which appear only once. Material: peripheral blood, obtained on day 0 of AZD1222 vaccination. The receptors come from an adult in good health.

The chain joins TRBV28 to TRBJ1-5, with D unclear. The CDR3 has 14 residues. Germline lookup yields CDR1 MDHEN and CDR2 SYDVKM. V gave up 5 bases and J gave up 3 bases, with 11 bases separating them. CDR3 residues: CASSRGWANQPQHF. Written as DNA, the CDR3 is TGTGCCAGCAGTAGAGGGTGGGCCAATCAGCCCCAGCATTTT.

The J gene is TRBJ1-4, the V gene TRBV28; D is undetermined. V was pared by 3 bases and J by 1 base, with 9 bases between. CDR1 and CDR2 from the germline V gene are MDHEN and SYDVKM. The CDR3 runs 15 residues. CDR3 nucleotide sequence: TGTGCCAGCAGTTTGCGGACCCTAACTAATGAAAAACTGTTTTTT. It codes for CASSLRTLTNEKLFF.

Only one count was recorded for this clone. This chain connects TRBV28 to TRBJ2-3; D is unclear. The germline V gene encodes CDR1 MDHEN and CDR2 SYDVKM. The CDR3 length is 11 residues. V lost 5 bases and J 6 bases, leaving 6 bases between the germline ends. CDR3 sequence reads: CASSGADTQYF. The CDR3 DNA sequence: TGTGCCAGCAGTGGCGCCGATACGCAGTATTTT.

This chain joins TRBV18 and TRBJ2-7; TRBD2 matches 9 bases. This CDR3 region has 15 residues. With V trimmed by 3 bases and J by 5 bases, 8 bases remained unmatched. CDR1 and CDR2 from the germline V gene are KGHSH and LQKENI. CDR3 region: CASSPLRVAGDEQYF. The CDR3 DNA is TGTGCCAGCTCACCCCTCAGGGTAGCGGGAGACGAGCAGTACTTC.

This clone was observed a few times. V is TRBV11-3 and J is TRBJ2-7; TRBD1 might be the D (5 bases). The germline V gene encodes CDR1 SGHNT and CDR2 YENEEA. The CDR3 contains 15 residues. V was pared by 1 base and J by 7 bases, with 17 bases between. The CDR3 is CASSLGGQPPVEQYF. CDR3 coding DNA: TGTGCCAGCAGCTTAGGGGGCCAGCCCCCCGTAGAGCAGTACTTC.

The chain is built from TRBV30 and TRBJ1-1; D uncertain. Germline assignment: CDR1 GTSNPN and CDR2 SVGIG (reference sequence). There are 12 residues in the CDR3. Trimming took off 2 bases at V and 3 bases at J, with 7 bases between the two ends. CDR3 protein: CAWSPSDTEAFF. The CDR3 bases are TGTGCCTGGAGTCCCAGCGACACTGAAGCTTTCTTT.

This chain links TRBV7-9 with TRBJ2-7; D might be TRBD1 (6 bases). Per the germline V gene, CDR1 is SEHNR and CDR2 is FQNEAQ (reference sequence). V was shortened by 2 bases and J by 2 bases, with 7 bases between the two germline ends. This CDR3 region has 13 residues. The CDR3 reads CASSLTGTYEQYF. The CDR3 DNA reads TGTGCCAGCAGCTTAACAGGGACCTACGAGCAGTACTTC.

The CDR3 reads CASSSHTYEQYF. The CDR3 nucleotides are TGTGCCAGCAGTTCCCACACCTACGAGCAGTACTTC. The chain couples TRBV12-3 or TRBV12-4 to TRBJ2-7; no reliable D call. The V end was cut by 4 bases, the J end by 2 bases, with 6 bases between. There are 12 residues in the CDR3.

The chain uses TRBV6-1 and TRBJ2-1; 7 bases are a match to TRBD2. The germline gives CDR1 MNHNS, CDR2 SASEGT. The CDR3 is made up of 19 amino acids. V shed 0 bases, J shed 0 bases, and the junction held 11 bases outside the gene matches. CDR3 amino acids: CASSEAETSLSSSYNEQFF. The CDR3, as DNA: TGTGCCAGCAGTGAAGCGGAGACTAGCCTTTCGAGCTCCTACAATGAGCAGTTCTTC.

This clone was seen only once. The chain recombines TRBV2 with TRBJ1-5; no firm D call. Trimming removed 4 bases at V and 2 bases at J, with 12 bases between. CDR3 size: 15 residues. Germline values: CDR1 SNHLY, CDR2 FYNNEI. CDR3: CASSGQLGGNQPQHF. The CDR3 bases are TGTGCCAGCAGTGGGCAGCTTGGAGGCAATCAGCCCCAGCATTTT.

The rearrangement links TRBV13 to TRBJ2-7; 9 bases align to TRBD1. CDR3 length equals 12 residues. Germline V gives CDR1 PRHDT, CDR2 FYEKMQ (reference sequence). Unmatched junction bases numbered 3, after V lost 6 bases and J lost 6 bases. CDR3 amino acids: CASRTGGSEQYF. The CDR3, as DNA: TGTGCCAGCAGGACAGGGGGAAGCGAGCAGTACTTC.

Turning to this clone: The same CDR3 arises from other DNA sequences in this sample as well. The V and J genes are TRBV12-3 or TRBV12-4 and TRBJ2-7; unclear D gene. With 1 base removed from V and 3 bases from J, the gap between germline ends came to 1 base. The CDR3 loop spans 11 amino acids. The CDR3 loop is CASSLDYEQYF. The CDR3 coding sequence is TGTGCCAGCAGTTTAGACTACGAGCAGTACTTC.

This clone is a singleton in its sample. The CDR3 region has the DNA TGTGCCAGTCTTGGGGGGGAATGGCGAGAGACCCAGTACTTC. Translation: CASLGGEWRETQYF. The gene calls are TRBV2 and TRBJ2-5; 7 nucleotides agree with TRBD2. Germline V gene lookup returns CDR1 SNHLY and CDR2 FYNNEI. The CDR3 consists of 14 residues. Trimming removed 9 bases from V and 4 bases from J; junction bases left unmatched: 11. The full variable domain, in which reference TRBV2 and TRBJ2-5 provide the parts outside the CDR3, is EPEVTQTPSHQVTQMGQEVILRCVPISNHLYFYWYRQILGQKVEFLVSFYNNEISEKSEIFDDQFSVERPDGSNFTLKIRSTKLEDSAMYFCASLGGEWRETQYFGPGTRLLVL.

The J gene is TRBJ1-6, the V gene TRBV27; D is perhaps TRBD1 (5 bases). This CDR3 is built from 15 residues. V was trimmed by 3 bases and J by 5 bases, leaving 11 bases between them. The germline V gene encodes CDR1 MNHEY and CDR2 SMNVEV (reference sequence). The CDR3 protein is CASSFQTENNSPLHF. The CDR3 nucleotides read TGTGCCAGCAGTTTCCAGACAGAGAATAATTCACCCCTCCACTTT.

This rearrangement joins TRBV7-9 to TRBJ2-7; D tentatively fits TRBD1 or TRBD2 (6 bases each). The V gene lost 5 bases and the J gene lost 0 bases, with 17 bases spanning the gap. This CDR3 comprises 16 residues. Germline assignment: CDR1 SEHNR and CDR2 FQNEAQ (reference sequence). The CDR3 protein is CASSTIGGLSSYEQYF. Written as DNA, the CDR3 is TGTGCCAGCAGCACAATAGGGGGACTGAGCTCCTACGAGCAGTACTTC. Together with reference TRBV7-9 and TRBJ2-7, the CDR3 gives the full variable domain: DTGVSQNPRHKITKRGQNVTFRCDPISEHNRLYWYRQTLGQGPEFLTYFQNEAQLEKSRLLSDRFSAERPKGSFSTLEIQRTEQGDSAMYLCASSTIGGLSSYEQYFGPGTRLTVT.

The chain recombines TRBV28 with TRBJ2-1, with TRBD2 matching over 11 bases. Looked up from germline, CDR1 is MDHEN and CDR2 is SYDVKM. The CDR3 has 15 amino acids. The V segment lost 7 bases and the J segment 5 bases; nucleotides outside the gene matches: 7. DNA of the CDR3: TGTGCCAGCACTATAGGGGGACTAGCGGACAATGAGCAGTTCTTC. Residues: CASTIGGLADNEQFF.

This rearrangement joins TRBV20-1 to TRBJ1-1; 8 bases line up with TRBD1. V was pared by 3 bases and J by 1 base, with 7 bases of the junction left unmatched. This CDR3 comprises 15 residues. Germline V lookup: CDR1 DFQATT, CDR2 SNEGSKA (reference sequence). The CDR3 sequence: CSASSRGQENTEAFF. CDR3 bases: TGCAGTGCTAGTTCCAGGGGGCAAGAGAACACTGAAGCTTTCTTT.

This clone was recorded only once. The V call is TRBV10-3, the J call TRBJ2-1; 13 bases fit TRBD2. V shed 8 bases and J 8 bases; nucleotides not matched to a gene: 3. CDR1 and CDR2 (germline): ENHRY, SYGVKD. The CDR3 has 13 residues. CDR3 DNA sequence: TGTGCCATCGGACTAGCGGGAGCGTATGAGCAGTTCTTC. The encoded protein is CAIGLAGAYEQFF.

The V gene is TRBV12-2, the J gene TRBJ1-1; the table's D call, TRBD1, was not checked against the DNA. TRBV12-2 is shown as a pseudogene. This CDR3 is 23 amino acids long. The CDR3 sequence: CASRFPRSRPDRGSSLLDTEAFF. In DNA form, the CDR3 reads TGTGCAAGTCGCTTTCCGAGGAGTCGTCCGGACAGGGGTTCGTCGCTCTTGGACACTGAAGCTTTCTTT.

The chain uses TRBV7-2 and TRBJ1-6; TRBD1 aligns across 7 bases. CDR1 is SGHTA, CDR2 FQGNSA, per germline. V was clipped by 1 base and J by 8 bases; unmatched bases: 2. The CDR3 length is 14 residues. CDR3 region: CASSLGQGDSPLHF. Written as DNA, the CDR3 is TGTGCCAGCAGCTTAGGACAGGGAGATTCACCCCTCCACTTT.

This chain joins TRBV2 and TRBJ1-5; 8 bases agree with TRBD1. Unmatched junction bases numbered 5, after V lost 5 bases and J lost 5 bases. Germline-derived CDR1 and CDR2 are SNHLY and FYNNEI. This CDR3 is built from 14 residues. The CDR3 region is CASSQDREYQPQHF. In nucleotides, the CDR3 is TGTGCCAGCAGTCAGGACAGGGAATATCAGCCCCAGCATTTT.

This clone was detected a few times. The J gene is TRBJ2-6, the V gene TRBV5-4; D might be TRBD1 (6 bases). Trimming removed 5 bases at V and 4 bases at J, with 25 bases between. There are 19 residues in the CDR3. The V gene's germline CDR1 is SGHNT and CDR2 YYREEE (reference sequence). The CDR3: CASSLMDSSSGGGANVLTF. The CDR3 coding sequence is TGTGCCAGCAGTTTAATGGACAGCTCGTCAGGTGGCGGGGCCAACGTCCTGACTTTC.

The chain links TRBV19 to TRBJ1-5, with D perhaps TRBD1 (6 bases). Germline values: CDR1 LNHDA, CDR2 SQIVND (reference sequence). The CDR3 totals 13 residues. V was trimmed by 9 bases and J by 3 bases, leaving 12 bases between them. The CDR3, as DNA: TGTGCCAGCAGACAGGTGGACAATCAGCCCCAGCATTTT. It encodes CASRQVDNQPQHF. The full variable domain, in which reference TRBV19 and TRBJ1-5 provide the parts outside the CDR3, is DGGITQSPKYLFRKEGQNVTLSCEQNLNHDAMYWYRQDPGQGLRLIYYSQIVNDFQKGDIAEGYSVSREKKESFPLTVTSAQKNPTAFYLCASRQVDNQPQHFGDGTRLSIL.

The chain is built from TRBV4-2 and TRBJ1-1; D not resolved. The CDR3 covers 16 residues. CDR1 LGHNA and CDR2 YNFKEQ come from the germline V gene. Trimming left V 0 bases short and J 1 base short, with 12 bases between. The CDR3 DNA reads TGTGCCAGCAGCCAAGATCTAGGGCGTAAGAACACTGAAGCTTTCTTT. This gives the protein CASSQDLGRKNTEAFF.

The V gene is TRBV9, the J gene TRBJ2-2, with D maybe TRBD1 (5 bases). V lost 2 bases to trimming and J lost 6 bases, with 20 bases between them. The CDR3 consists of 17 residues. Germline CDR1 and CDR2: SGDLS and YYNGEE. This chain's CDR3 is CASSVSFNRIYAGELFF. In nucleotides, the CDR3 is TGTGCCAGCAGCGTTAGCTTTAACAGGATTTATGCCGGGGAGCTGTTTTTT. The full variable domain, its missing parts supplied by reference TRBV9 and TRBJ2-2, is DSGVTQTPKHLITATGQRVTLRCSPRSGDLSVYWYQQSLDQGLQFLIQYYNGEERAKGNILERFSAQQFPDLHSELNLSSLELGDSALYFCASSVSFNRIYAGELFFGEGSRLTVL.

J is TRBJ1-5 and V is TRBV27; D gene unclear. V shed 5 bases and J shed 10 bases, with 18 bases lying between them. The CDR3 has 14 residues. Looked up from germline, CDR1 is MNHEY and CDR2 is SMNVEV (reference sequence). This CDR3 reads CASSHRTKLDPQHF. CDR3 sequence (DNA): TGTGCCAGCAGTCACCGCACAAAACTTGACCCCCAGCATTTT.

The chain has TRBV28 and TRBJ1-3, with D possibly matching TRBD1 (5 bases). Per germline, CDR1 MDHEN and CDR2 SYDVKM. CDR3 length: 15 amino acids. Trimming left V 5 bases short and J 0 bases short, with 11 bases between. Written as DNA, the CDR3 is TGTGCCAGCAGTCCCCCGGGGGGCTCTGGAAACACCATATATTTT. Its translation is CASSPPGGSGNTIYF.

The chain is built from TRBV27 and TRBJ2-7; D ambiguous. This CDR3 comprises 13 residues. The V gene's germline CDR1 is MNHEY and CDR2 SMNVEV (reference sequence). V was clipped by 5 bases and J by 0 bases, with 8 bases between them. CDR3 sequence: CASSKYDSYEQYF. The CDR3, as DNA: TGTGCCAGCAGTAAATACGACTCCTACGAGCAGTACTTC.

The chain uses TRBV4-2 and TRBJ1-5; TRBD1 matches 9 bases. The ends lost 0 bases at V and 6 bases at J; junction bases unmatched: 12. The CDR3 has 18 residues. The germline gives CDR1 LGHNA, CDR2 YNFKEQ. The CDR3 nucleotides are TGTGCCAGCAGCCAAGAGAGGGGGGCCGGGACAGGGTTTCAGCCCCAGCATTTT. The encoded protein is CASSQERGAGTGFQPQHF.